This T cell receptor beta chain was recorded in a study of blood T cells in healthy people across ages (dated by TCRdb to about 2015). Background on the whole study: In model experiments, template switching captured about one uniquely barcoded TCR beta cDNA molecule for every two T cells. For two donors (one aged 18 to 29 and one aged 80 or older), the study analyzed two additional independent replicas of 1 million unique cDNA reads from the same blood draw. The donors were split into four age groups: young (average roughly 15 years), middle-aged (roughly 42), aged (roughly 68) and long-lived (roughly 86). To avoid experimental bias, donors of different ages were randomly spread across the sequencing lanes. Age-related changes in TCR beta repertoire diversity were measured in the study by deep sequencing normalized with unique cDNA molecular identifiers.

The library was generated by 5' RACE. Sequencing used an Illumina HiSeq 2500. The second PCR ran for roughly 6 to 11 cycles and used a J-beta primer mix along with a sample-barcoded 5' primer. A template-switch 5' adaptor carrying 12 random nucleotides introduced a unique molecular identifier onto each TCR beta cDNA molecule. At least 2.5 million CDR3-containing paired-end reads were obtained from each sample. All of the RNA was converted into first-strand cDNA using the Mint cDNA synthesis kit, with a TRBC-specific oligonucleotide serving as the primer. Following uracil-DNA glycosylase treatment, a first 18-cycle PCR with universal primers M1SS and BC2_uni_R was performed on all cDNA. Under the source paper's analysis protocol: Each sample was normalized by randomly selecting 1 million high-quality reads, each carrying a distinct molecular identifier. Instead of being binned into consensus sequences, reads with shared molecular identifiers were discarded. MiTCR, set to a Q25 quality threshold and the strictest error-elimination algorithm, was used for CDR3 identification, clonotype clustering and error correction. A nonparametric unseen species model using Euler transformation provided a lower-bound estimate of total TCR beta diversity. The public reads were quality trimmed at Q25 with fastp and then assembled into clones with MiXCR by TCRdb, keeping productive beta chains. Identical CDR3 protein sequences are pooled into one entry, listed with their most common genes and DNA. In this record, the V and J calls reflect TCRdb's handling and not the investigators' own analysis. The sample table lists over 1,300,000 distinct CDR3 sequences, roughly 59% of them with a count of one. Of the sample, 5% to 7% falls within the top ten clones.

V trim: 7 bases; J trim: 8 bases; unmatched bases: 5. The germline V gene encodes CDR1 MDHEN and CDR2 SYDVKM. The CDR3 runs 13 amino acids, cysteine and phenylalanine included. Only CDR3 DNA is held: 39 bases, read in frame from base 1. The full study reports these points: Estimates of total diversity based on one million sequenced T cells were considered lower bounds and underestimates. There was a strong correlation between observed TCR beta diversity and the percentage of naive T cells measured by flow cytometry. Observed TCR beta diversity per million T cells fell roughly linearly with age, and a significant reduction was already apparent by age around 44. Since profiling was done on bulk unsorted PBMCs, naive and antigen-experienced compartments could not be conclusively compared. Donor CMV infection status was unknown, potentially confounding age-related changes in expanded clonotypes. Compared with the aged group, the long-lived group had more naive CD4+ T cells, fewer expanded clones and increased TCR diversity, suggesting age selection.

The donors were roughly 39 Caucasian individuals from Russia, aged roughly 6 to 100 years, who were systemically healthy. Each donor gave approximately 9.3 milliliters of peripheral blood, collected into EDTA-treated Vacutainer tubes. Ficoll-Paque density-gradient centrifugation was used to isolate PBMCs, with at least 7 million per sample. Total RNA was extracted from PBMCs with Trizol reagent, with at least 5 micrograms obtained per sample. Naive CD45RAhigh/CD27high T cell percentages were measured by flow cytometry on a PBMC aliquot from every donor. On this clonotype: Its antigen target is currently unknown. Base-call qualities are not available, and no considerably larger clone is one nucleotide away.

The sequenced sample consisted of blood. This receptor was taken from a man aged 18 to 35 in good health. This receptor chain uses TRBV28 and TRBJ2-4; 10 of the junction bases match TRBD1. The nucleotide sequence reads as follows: TGTGCCAGCAAGGACAGGGGGTCGTACATTCAGTACTTC. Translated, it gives CASKDRGSYIQYF. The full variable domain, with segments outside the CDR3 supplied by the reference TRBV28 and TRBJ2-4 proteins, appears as DVKVTQSSRYLVKRTGEKVFLECVQDMDHENMFWYRQDPGLGLRLIYFSYDVKMKEKGDIPEGYSVSREKKERFSLILESASTNQTSMYLCASKDRGSYIQYFGAGTRLSVL.